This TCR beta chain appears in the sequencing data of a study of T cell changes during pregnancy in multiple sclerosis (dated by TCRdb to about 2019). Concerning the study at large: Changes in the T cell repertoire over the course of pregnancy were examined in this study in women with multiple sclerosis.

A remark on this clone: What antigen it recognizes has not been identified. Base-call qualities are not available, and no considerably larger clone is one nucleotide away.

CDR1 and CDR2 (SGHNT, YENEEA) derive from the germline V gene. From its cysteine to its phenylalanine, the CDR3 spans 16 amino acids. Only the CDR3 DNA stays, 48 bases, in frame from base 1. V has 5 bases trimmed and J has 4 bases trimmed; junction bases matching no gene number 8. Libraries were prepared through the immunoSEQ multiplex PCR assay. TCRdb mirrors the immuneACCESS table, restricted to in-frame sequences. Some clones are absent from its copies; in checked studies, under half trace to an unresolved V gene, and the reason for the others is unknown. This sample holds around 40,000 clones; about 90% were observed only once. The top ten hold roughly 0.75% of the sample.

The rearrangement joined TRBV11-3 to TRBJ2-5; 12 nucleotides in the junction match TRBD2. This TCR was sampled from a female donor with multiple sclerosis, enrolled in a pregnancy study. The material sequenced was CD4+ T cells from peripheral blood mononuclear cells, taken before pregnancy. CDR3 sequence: CASSPLTSGGLETQYF. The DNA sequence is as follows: TGTGCCAGCAGCCCACTGACTAGCGGGGGCCTAGAGACCCAGTACTTC.